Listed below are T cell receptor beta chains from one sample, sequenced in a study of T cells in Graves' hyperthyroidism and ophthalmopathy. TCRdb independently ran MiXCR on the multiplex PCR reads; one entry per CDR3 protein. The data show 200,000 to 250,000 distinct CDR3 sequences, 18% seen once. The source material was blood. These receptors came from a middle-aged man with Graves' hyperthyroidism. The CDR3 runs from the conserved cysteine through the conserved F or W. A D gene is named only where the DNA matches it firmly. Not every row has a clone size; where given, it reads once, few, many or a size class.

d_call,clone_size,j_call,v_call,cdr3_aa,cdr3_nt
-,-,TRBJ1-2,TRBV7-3,CASSSHGLGGYTF,TGTGCCAGCAGCTCCCACGGGCTTGGTGGCTACACCTTC
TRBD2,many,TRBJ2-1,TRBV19,CASAIAGGFYNEQFF,TGTGCCAGTGCCATAGCGGGGGGCTTCTACAATGAGCAGTTCTTC
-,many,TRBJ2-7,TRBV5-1,CASSPEPLYEQYF,TGCGCCAGCAGCCCCGAACCCTTATACGAGCAGTACTTC
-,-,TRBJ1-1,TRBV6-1,CASGTYGVATEAFF,TGTGCCAGCGGTACGTATGGGGTGGCCACTGAAGCTTTCTTT
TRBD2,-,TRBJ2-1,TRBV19,CASPGRGVGSGGGRSYNEQFF,TGTGCCAGCCCGGGGAGAGGAGTGGGTAGCGGGGGGGGCCGCTCCTACAATGAGCAGTTCTTC
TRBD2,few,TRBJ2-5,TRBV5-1,CASSPGRTSGGSETQYF,TGCGCCAGCAGCCCCGGCCGGACTAGCGGGGGGTCAGAGACCCAGTACTTC
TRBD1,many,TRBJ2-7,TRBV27,CASVRTGSGSYEQYF,TGTGCCAGCGTTCGGACAGGGAGTGGCTCCTACGAGCAGTACTTC
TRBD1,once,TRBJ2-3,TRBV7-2,CASSYTGGGTDTQYF,TGTGCCAGCAGCTACACAGGGGGCGGGACAGATACACAGTATTTT
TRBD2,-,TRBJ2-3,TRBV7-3,CASSRLAGGPRTDTQYF,TGTGCCAGCAGCCGACTAGCGGGGGGGCCCAGGACAGATACGCAGTATTTT
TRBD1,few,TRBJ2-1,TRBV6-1,CASNPGTAYNEQFF,TGTGCCAGCAACCCCGGGACAGCCTACAATGAGCAGTTCTTC
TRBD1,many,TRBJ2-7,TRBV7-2,CASSLADRDRPYEQYF,TGTGCCAGCAGCTTAGCCGACCGGGACAGGCCCTACGAGCAGTACTTC
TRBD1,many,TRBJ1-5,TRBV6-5,CASSYSGTANQPQHF,TGTGCCAGCAGTTACTCCGGGACAGCAAATCAGCCCCAGCATTTT
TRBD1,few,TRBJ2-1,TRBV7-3,CASSLTADRGGNEQFF,TGTGCCAGCAGCTTAACGGCGGACAGGGGTGGCAATGAGCAGTTCTTC
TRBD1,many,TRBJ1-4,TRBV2,CASNRQGGLANEKLFF,TGTGCCAGCAATCGACAGGGAGGCCTGGCTAATGAAAAACTGTTTTTT
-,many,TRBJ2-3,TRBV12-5,CASGLYPRVHADTQYF,TGTGCTAGTGGTTTGTACCCCAGGGTTCATGCAGATACGCAGTATTTT
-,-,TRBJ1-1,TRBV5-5,CASSSAFNTEAFF,TGTGCCAGCAGCTCGGCCTTCAACACTGAAGCTTTCTTT
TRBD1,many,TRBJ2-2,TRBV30,CAWAGGGFPGELFF,TGTGCCTGGGCAGGGGGCGGGTTTCCCGGGGAGCTGTTTTTT
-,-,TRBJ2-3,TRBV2,CASIPRLPDTQYF,TGTGCCAGCATCCCCAGGTTACCAGATACGCAGTATTTT
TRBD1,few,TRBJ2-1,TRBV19,CASSIEGTGSYNEQFF,TGTGCCAGTAGTATAGAAGGGACAGGCTCCTACAATGAGCAGTTCTTC
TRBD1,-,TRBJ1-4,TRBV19,CASSMDREGKLFF,TGTGCCAGTAGTATGGACAGGGAAGGAAAACTGTTTTTT
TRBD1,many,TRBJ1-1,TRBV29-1,CSATRFDRGAEAFF,TGCAGCGCGACGCGGTTTGACAGGGGCGCTGAAGCTTTCTTT
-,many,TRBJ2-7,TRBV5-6,CASSYRVPREQYF,TGTGCCAGCAGCTACAGAGTCCCGCGCGAGCAGTACTTC
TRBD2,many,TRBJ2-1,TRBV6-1,CASIPSGGPSSYNEQFF,TGTGCCAGCATACCTAGCGGGGGGCCAAGCTCCTACAATGAGCAGTTCTTC
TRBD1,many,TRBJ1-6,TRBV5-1,CASSLALGTGNNSPLHF,TGCGCCAGCAGCTTGGCATTGGGGACAGGGAATAATTCACCCCTCCACTTT
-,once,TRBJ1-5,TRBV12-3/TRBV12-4,CASSSDIYSNQPQHF,TGTGCCAGCAGTTCGGACATCTATAGCAATCAGCCCCAGCATTTT
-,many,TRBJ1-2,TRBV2,CASSVFGSNYGYTF,TGTGCCAGCAGTGTTTTTGGGAGTAACTATGGCTACACCTTC
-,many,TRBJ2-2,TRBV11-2,CASSLWGGRTNTGELFF,TGTGCCAGCAGCTTATGGGGGGGGCGCACGAACACCGGGGAGCTGTTTTTT
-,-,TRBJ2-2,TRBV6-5,CTSSYGRPLAGELFF,TGTACCAGCAGTTACGGACGGCCGCTAGCCGGGGAGCTGTTTTTT
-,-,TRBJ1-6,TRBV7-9,CASSSAGHSPLHF,TGTGCCAGCAGCAGCGCGGGACATTCACCCCTCCACTTT
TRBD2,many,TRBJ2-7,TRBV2,CASRMGGGNYEQYF,TGTGCCAGCAGGATGGGCGGGGGGAACTACGAGCAGTACTTC
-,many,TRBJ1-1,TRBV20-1,CSARAQDSNAFF,TGCAGTGCTAGAGCCCAGGATTCTAACGCTTTCTTT
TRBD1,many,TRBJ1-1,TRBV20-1,CSAWTGLNTEAFF,TGCAGTGCTTGGACAGGGTTGAACACTGAAGCTTTCTTT
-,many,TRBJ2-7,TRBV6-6,CASSYSTGEVYEQYF,TGTGCCAGCAGTTACTCAACAGGGGAGGTCTACGAGCAGTACTTC
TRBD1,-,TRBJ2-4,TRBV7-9,CASSSETGRNIQYF,TGTGCCAGCAGCTCAGAGACAGGGCGGAACATTCAGTACTTC
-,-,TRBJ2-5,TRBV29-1,CSVVGNGETQYF,TGCAGCGTTGTGGGGAACGGGGAGACCCAGTACTTC
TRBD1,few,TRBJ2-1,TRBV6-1,CATSGQGNEQFF,TGTGCCACGTCGGGACAGGGGAATGAGCAGTTCTTC
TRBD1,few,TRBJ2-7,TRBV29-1,CSVAFGTGGLREQYF,TGCAGCGTTGCTTTTGGGACAGGGGGACTCAGGGAGCAGTACTTC
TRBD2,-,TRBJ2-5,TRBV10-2,CASSGLAEVQEAQYF,TGCGCCAGCAGTGGACTAGCGGAGGTCCAAGAGGCCCAGTACTTC
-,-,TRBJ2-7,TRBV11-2,CASSPAGAGDYEQYF,TGTGCCAGCAGCCCGGCGGGGGCAGGGGACTACGAGCAGTACTTC
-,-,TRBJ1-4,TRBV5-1,CASSTSTNEKLFF,TGCGCCAGCAGTACAAGCACTAATGAAAAACTGTTTTTT
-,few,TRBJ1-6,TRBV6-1,CASAHPRRVNSPLHF,TGTGCCAGCGCCCACCCAAGGAGGGTTAATTCACCCCTCCACTTT
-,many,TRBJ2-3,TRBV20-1,CSAGASYTDTQYF,TGCAGTGCCGGGGCCAGTTACACAGATACGCAGTATTTT
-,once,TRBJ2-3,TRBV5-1,CASSFKTDTQYF,TGCGCCAGCAGCTTTAAAACAGATACGCAGTATTTT
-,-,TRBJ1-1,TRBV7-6,CASSPGGLLEAFF,TGTGCCAGCTCCCCCGGAGGGCTCCTTGAAGCTTTCTTT
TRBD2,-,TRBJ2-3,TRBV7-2,CASSLVRGGQDTQYF,TGTGCCAGCAGCTTAGTTCGGGGGGGGCAAGATACGCAGTATTTT
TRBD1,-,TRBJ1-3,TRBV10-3,CAISAGTEGNTIYF,TGTGCCATCAGTGCTGGGACAGAAGGAAACACCATATATTTT
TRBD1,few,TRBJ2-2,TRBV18,CASSPDRLNTGELFF,TGTGCCAGCTCACCGGACAGGCTAAACACCGGGGAGCTGTTTTTT
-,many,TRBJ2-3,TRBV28,CASSPVQGTDTQYF,TGTGCCAGCAGCCCTGTTCAGGGCACAGATACGCAGTATTTT